This TCR beta chain was sequenced in a study of Tregs in tolerant kidney transplant recipients. A word on this clone: Its target is unknown.

The V end was cut by 4 bases, the J end by 6 bases, with 13 bases between. Germline CDR1 and CDR2: SNHLY and FYNNEI. The length of the CDR3 is 14 residues. The assay was immunoSEQ multiplex PCR, and TCRdb's table has in-frame clones only and misses some. The sample lists about 18,000 clones, around 60% seen once, with 3% to 3.5% in the top ten. Sequencing input: Tregs from blood cultured with allogeneic cells. This sequence was found in a human donor in good health. The chain is built from TRBV2 and TRBJ1-5; the D is unclear. The CDR3 loop is CASSGGTVGQPQHF. CDR3 bases: TGTGCCAGCAGTGGGGGAACAGTTGGTCAGCCCCAGCATTTT. The full variable domain, in which reference TRBV2 and TRBJ1-5 provide the parts outside the CDR3, is EPEVTQTPSHQVTQMGQEVILRCVPISNHLYFYWYRQILGQKVEFLVSFYNNEISEKSEIFDDQFSVERPDGSNFTLKIRSTKLEDSAMYFCASSGGTVGQPQHFGDGTRLSIL.